Listed below are T cell receptor beta chains from one sample, sequenced in a study of read filtering for tumor transcriptome and immune sequencing. TCRdb independently ran MiXCR on the reads; one entry per CDR3 protein. The table records about 5,600 distinct CDR3 sequences, 20% to 25% of them present only once. Material for sequencing was a population of CD138-negative cells sorted from bone marrow. The receptors originated from a donor over 35 with multiple myeloma. Both conserved end residues are part of each CDR3. A D gene is named only where the DNA matches it firmly. Rows give clone size only sometimes, using once, few, many, or a class for an expanded clone.

TRBD2 | TRBJ2-1 | TRBV10-3 | medium-sized | 15 | CAISEPGRSYNEQFF | TGTGCCATCAGTGAGCCCGGGAGGTCCTACAATGAGCAGTTCTTC
NA | TRBJ1-5 | TRBV18 | many | 17 | CASSPRRDQYSNQPQHF | TGTGCCAGCTCACCCCGCCGGGACCAATATAGCAATCAGCCCCAGCATTTT
TRBD2 | TRBJ2-7 | TRBV6-2/TRBV6-3 | medium-sized | 14 | CAIRTASGIGEQYF | TGTGCCATAAGGACGGCTAGCGGGATTGGCGAGCAGTACTTC
NA | TRBJ1-1 | TRBV11-1 | many | 12 | CASSTEVAEAFF | TGTGCCAGCAGCACAGAGGTGGCTGAAGCTTTCTTT
NA | TRBJ2-7 | TRBV7-9 | many | 11 | CAADADYEQYF | TGTGCCGCTGATGCCGACTACGAGCAGTACTTC
NA | TRBJ1-1 | TRBV14 | many | 16 | CASSHLMTALNTEAFF | TGTGCCAGCAGCCACCTGATGACCGCTTTGAACACTGAAGCTTTCTTT
NA | TRBJ1-2 | TRBV6-5 | many | 13 | CASSNRVGYGYTF | TGTGCCAGCAGCAACAGGGTCGGATATGGCTACACCTTC
NA | TRBJ1-1 | TRBV7-3 | many | 14 | CASSLHPRDTEAFF | TGTGCCAGCAGCTTACATCCGAGGGACACTGAAGCTTTCTTT
NA | TRBJ1-4 | TRBV6-1 | many | 15 | CASNRVGTFNEKLFF | TGTGCCAGCAACCGAGTCGGCACTTTTAATGAAAAACTGTTTTTT
TRBD1 | TRBJ2-2 | TRBV9 | many | 15 | CASSVWDRDTGELFF | TGTGCCAGCAGCGTATGGGACAGGGACACCGGGGAGCTGTTTTTT
NA | TRBJ1-1 | TRBV3-1 | many | 17 | CASSQDGAATWHTEAFF | TGTGCCAGCAGCCAAGATGGGGCAGCAACCTGGCACACTGAAGCTTTCTTT
NA | TRBJ2-3 | TRBV27 | large | 11 | CASRWTDTQYF | TGTGCCAGCCGTTGGACGGATACGCAGTATTTT
NA | TRBJ1-1 | TRBV20-1 | many | 12 | CSAGFGHTGAFF | TGCAGTGCCGGGTTCGGGCACACTGGGGCTTTCTTT
NA | TRBJ1-2 | TRBV12-3/TRBV12-4 | many | 14 | CASSNPARGYGYTF | TGTGCCAGCAGTAACCCCGCACGTGGCTATGGCTACACCTTC
TRBD2 | TRBJ2-1 | TRBV20-1 | many | 16 | CSASSGTSGHQDEQFF | TGCAGTGCTAGCTCCGGGACTAGCGGTCACCAGGATGAGCAGTTCTTC
TRBD2 | TRBJ2-1 | TRBV6-2/TRBV6-3 | NA | 14 | CASSKAGGTEEQFF | TGTGCCAGCAGCAAAGCGGGGGGGACGGAAGAGCAGTTCTTC
TRBD1 | TRBJ2-3 | TRBV30 | NA | 14 | CAWSRQGAIDTQYF | TGTGCCTGGAGTAGACAGGGGGCAATAGATACGCAGTATTTT
TRBD1 | TRBJ2-2 | TRBV4-1 | many | 17 | CASSHTPGQGNTGELFF | TGCGCCAGCAGCCATACTCCGGGACAGGGGAACACCGGGGAGCTGTTTTTT
NA | TRBJ2-2 | TRBV7-6 | many | 14 | CASSLALRAGELFF | TGTGCCAGCAGCTTAGCGCTAAGGGCCGGGGAGCTGTTTTTT
TRBD2 | TRBJ2-2 | TRBV29-1 | NA | 18 | CSVEGRVVAGAGTGELFF | TGCAGCGTTGAAGGTCGTGTGGTAGCGGGAGCTGGCACTGGGGAGCTGTTTTTT
NA | TRBJ1-1 | TRBV7-6 | many | 13 | CASSLGDVGEAFF | TGTGCCAGCAGCTTAGGTGACGTGGGTGAAGCTTTCTTT
TRBD1 | TRBJ2-6 | TRBV6-2/TRBV6-3 | many | 19 | CASSSRILQGAWGANVLTF | TGTGCCAGCAGTTCTCGCATACTACAGGGGGCGTGGGGGGCCAACGTCCTGACTTTC
NA | TRBJ2-2 | TRBV5-1 | NA | 18 | CASSLEGTIWENTGELFF | TGCGCTAGCAGCTTGGAGGGTACGATCTGGGAGAACACCGGGGAGCTGTTTTTT
TRBD2 | TRBJ2-4 | TRBV6-8 | many | 15 | CASSYSREYKNIQYF | TGTGCCAGCAGTTACTCGCGGGAGTACAAAAACATTCAGTACTTC
NA | TRBJ1-4 | TRBV2 | NA | 14 | CASKSTQDSEKLFF | TGTGCCAGCAAATCCACCCAAGACAGTGAAAAACTGTTTTTT
NA | TRBJ2-6 | TRBV19 | many | 14 | CASCGTSGANVLTF | TGTGCCAGTTGCGGAACCTCTGGGGCCAACGTCCTGACTTTC
NA | TRBJ2-1 | TRBV6-7 | medium-sized | 15 | CASSYSTLTHNEQFF | TGTGCCAGCAGTTACTCGACCCTAACCCACAATGAGCAGTTCTTC
NA | TRBJ2-1 | TRBV6-2/TRBV6-3 | many | 15 | CASKTGFESYNEQFF | TGTGCCAGCAAGACAGGTTTCGAGTCCTACAATGAGCAGTTCTTC
TRBD1 | TRBJ1-3 | TRBV7-6 | few | 14 | CASSSTGPGNTIYF | TGTGCCAGCAGCTCGACAGGGCCTGGAAACACCATATATTTT
NA | TRBJ2-3 | TRBV14 | many | 16 | CASSPFAEKYTDTQYF | TGTGCCAGCAGCCCCTTTGCGGAGAAATACACAGATACGCAGTATTTT
NA | TRBJ2-2 | TRBV5-5 | NA | 14 | CASGPWGGPGELFF | TGTGCCAGCGGGCCGTGGGGGGGCCCTGGGGAGCTGTTTTTT
TRBD1 | TRBJ2-1 | TRBV23-1 | NA | 17 | CACSLSGTGDPYNEQFF | TGCGCCTGCAGTCTATCCGGGACAGGGGACCCCTACAATGAGCAGTTCTTC
NA | TRBJ2-2 | TRBV12-3/TRBV12-4 | many | 12 | CASTQGAGELFF | TGTGCCAGCACCCAGGGAGCCGGGGAGCTGTTTTTT
TRBD2 | TRBJ2-1 | TRBV12-3/TRBV12-4 | many | 15 | CASCGTSGSFDEQFF | TGTGCCAGCTGTGGGACTAGCGGGAGTTTTGATGAGCAGTTCTTC
TRBD2 | TRBJ2-5 | TRBV3-1 | few | 16 | CASSRRIGGAGETQYF | TGTGCCAGCAGCCGACGGATCGGGGGGGCGGGAGAGACCCAGTACTTC
NA | TRBJ2-4 | TRBV5-6 | NA | 18 | CASSFRWENNLAKNIQYF | TGTGCCAGCAGCTTCCGGTGGGAGAATAATCTAGCCAAAAACATTCAGTACTTC
NA | TRBJ2-7 | TRBV7-2 | medium-sized | 14 | CASSLYGGNYEQYF | TGTGCCAGCAGCTTATATGGGGGCAACTACGAGCAGTACTTC
NA | TRBJ2-2 | TRBV4-1 | many | 17 | CASSQDRSGSNTGELFF | TGCGCCAGCAGCCAAGATCGAAGCGGTTCGAACACCGGGGAGCTGTTTTTT
NA | TRBJ1-4 | TRBV4-3 | many | 16 | CASSQDWGTTNEKLFF | TGCGCCAGCAGCCAAGATTGGGGTACAACTAATGAAAAACTGTTTTTT
NA | TRBJ2-3 | TRBV20-1 | many | 12 | CSARPSRDTQYF | TGCAGTGCTCGGCCCAGTAGGGATACGCAGTATTTT
TRBD1 | TRBJ1-5 | TRBV29-1 | many | 17 | CSVDGRDRPLGSQPQHF | TGCAGCGTCGACGGCCGGGACAGACCCCTAGGAAGTCAGCCCCAGCATTTT
NA | TRBJ2-7 | TRBV21-1 | medium-sized | 15 | CASSPSGPYHYEQYF | TGTGCCAGCAGCCCCTCCGGGCCCTACCATTACGAGCAGTACTTC
NA | TRBJ2-5 | TRBV7-2 | many | 13 | CASSLGQVETQYF | TGTGCCAGCAGCTTAGGGCAAGTAGAGACCCAGTACTTC
NA | TRBJ2-7 | TRBV7-9 | many | 13 | CASSFGGHYEQYF | TGTGCCAGCAGCTTTGGGGGCCACTACGAGCAGTACTTC
NA | TRBJ2-7 | TRBV3-1 | many | 12 | CASGREAYEQYF | TGTGCCAGCGGCAGGGAGGCCTACGAGCAGTACTTC
NA | TRBJ2-7 | TRBV20-1 | medium-sized | 14 | CSARGEEWGYEQYF | TGCAGTGCTAGAGGGGAGGAGTGGGGGTACGAGCAGTACTTC
NA | TRBJ2-5 | TRBV6-2/TRBV6-3 | many | 11 | CASSLEETQYF | TGTGCCAGCAGTTTAGAAGAGACCCAGTACTTC
TRBD2 | TRBJ2-1 | TRBV30 | many | 16 | CAWSAAGGLFRDEQFF | TGTGCCTGGAGCGCCGCGGGGGGGCTTTTCAGGGATGAGCAGTTCTTC
NA | TRBJ2-1 | TRBV7-9 | many | 12 | CASLRGENEQFF | TGTGCCAGCCTTCGGGGTGAGAATGAGCAGTTCTTC
NA | TRBJ2-1 | TRBV29-1 | many | 14 | CSFLRPGQYNEQFF | TGCAGCTTCCTACGTCCTGGTCAGTACAATGAGCAGTTCTTC
NA | TRBJ2-7 | TRBV6-5 | many | 12 | CASSLTGTEQYF | TGTGCCAGCAGTCTAACAGGGACCGAGCAGTACTTC
TRBD2 | TRBJ2-3 | TRBV30 | NA | 14 | CARSLQTSTDTEYF | TGTGCCCGGAGTTTGCAGACTAGCACAGATACGGAGTATTTT
NA | TRBJ2-1 | TRBV6-2/TRBV6-3 | many | 15 | CASSSGLSLGNEQFF | TGTGCCAGCAGTTCGGGGCTATCCCTTGGTAATGAGCAGTTCTTC